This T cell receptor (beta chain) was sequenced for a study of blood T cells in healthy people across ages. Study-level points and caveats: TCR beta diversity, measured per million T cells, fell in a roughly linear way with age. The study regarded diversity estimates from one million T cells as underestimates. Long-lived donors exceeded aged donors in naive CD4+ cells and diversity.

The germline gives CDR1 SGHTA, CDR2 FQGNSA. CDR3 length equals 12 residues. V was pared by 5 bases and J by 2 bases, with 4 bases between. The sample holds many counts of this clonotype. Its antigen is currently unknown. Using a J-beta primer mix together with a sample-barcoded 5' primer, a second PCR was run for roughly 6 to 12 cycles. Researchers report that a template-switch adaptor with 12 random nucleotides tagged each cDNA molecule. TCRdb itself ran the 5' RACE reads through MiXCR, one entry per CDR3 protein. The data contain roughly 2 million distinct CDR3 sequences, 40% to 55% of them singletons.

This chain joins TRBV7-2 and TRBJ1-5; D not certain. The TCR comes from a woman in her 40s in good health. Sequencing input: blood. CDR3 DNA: TGTGCCAGCAGCAGGGGCAATCAGCCCCAGCATTTT. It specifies CASSRGNQPQHF.